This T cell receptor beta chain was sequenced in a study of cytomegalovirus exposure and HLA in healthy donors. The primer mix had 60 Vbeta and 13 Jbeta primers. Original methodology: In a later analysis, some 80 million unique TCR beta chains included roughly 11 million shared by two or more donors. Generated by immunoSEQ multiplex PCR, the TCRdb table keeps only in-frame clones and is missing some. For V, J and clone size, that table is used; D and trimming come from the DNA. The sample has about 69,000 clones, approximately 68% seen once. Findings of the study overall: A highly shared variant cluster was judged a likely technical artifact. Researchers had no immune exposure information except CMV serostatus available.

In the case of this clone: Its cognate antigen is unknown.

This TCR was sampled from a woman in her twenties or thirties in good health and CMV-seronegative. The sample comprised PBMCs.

The CDR3 DNA sequence: TGCGCCAGCAGTGATCCCGGGACAGGGGCACACGAGCAGTACTTC. It codes for CASSDPGTGAHEQYF. This rearrangement joins TRBV10-1 to TRBJ2-7; 10 bases align to TRBD1. Germline CDR1 reads WNHNN; CDR2 reads SYGVQD (reference sequence). The V gene end was trimmed by 3 bases and the J gene end by 5 bases; junction bases not matched to a gene: 7. The CDR3 is 15 amino acids.